The entry that follows covers one T cell receptor beta chain sequence. These data are taken from a study of blood T cell repertoires in COVID-19. Study overall: Acute and convalescent COVID-19 samples came from the United States, Italy and Spain. In each case, the material was cDNA or gDNA derived from T cells, B-cell-depleted T cells, or PBMCs.

Methods used by the authors: Amplification with reference gene primers provided the estimates of nucleated cell counts. Clones were read by immunoSEQ multiplex PCR, and TCRdb kept only the in-frame ones, dropping some. D and trimming were read from the DNA, whereas the V and J calls and clone size are those reported in that table. This repertoire shows around 180,000 clones, approximately 90% found once; its top ten account for about 26%. The CDR3 consists of 14 residues. Germline V gene lookup returns CDR1 LGHDT and CDR2 YNNKEL (reference sequence). V lost 4 bases and J lost 5; bases outside the gene matches: 2.

This clonotype was obtained from a man in his fifties or sixties with acute or convalescent COVID-19. Material: peripheral blood. The chain uses TRBV3-1 (or the pseudogene TRBV3-2) and TRBJ2-5; 12 bases are a match to TRBD2. This CDR3 is CASSRTSGRETQYF. The CDR3 coding sequence is TGTGCCAGCAGCCGAACTAGCGGGAGGGAGACCCAGTACTTC.